Following are 4 T cell receptor beta chains from one sample sequenced in a study of blood T cell repertoires in COVID-19. Only in-frame clones appear in the TCRdb table, and some are missing; sequencing was by immunoSEQ multiplex PCR. The repertoire includes fewer than 350,000 clones, approximately 91% of them detected once, and approximately 5.2% sits in the top ten. Sequenced material: PBMCs or T cells enriched from blood (not recorded which). These receptors were collected from a man between 60 and 75 years old who had recovered from COVID-19.

The chain employs TRBV5-1 and TRBJ2-3; 11 positions match TRBD2. Germline CDR1 is SGHRS and CDR2 is YFSETQ. The CDR3 totals 15 residues. With V trimmed by 4 bases and J by 5 bases, 6 bases remained unmatched. The CDR3 coding sequence is TGCGCCAGCAGCGGGAACGGACTAGCGGGAGATACGCAGTATTTT. This codes for CASSGNGLAGDTQYF.

J is TRBJ2-5 and V is TRBV3-1 (or the pseudogene TRBV3-2), with a tentative D call TRBD2 (7 bases). The V end lost 4 bases, the J end lost 5 bases, and 17 bases lay between the germline ends. Germline-derived CDR1 and CDR2 are LGHDT and YNNKEL (reference sequence). The CDR3 length is 15 residues. CDR3 nucleotides: TGTGCCAGCAGCCCGAACTTAGGGGGGGTCGAGACCCAGTACTTC. This gives the protein CASSPNLGGVETQYF.

This clone was observed a few times. V is TRBV2 and J is TRBJ1-1, with a tentative D call TRBD1 (5 bases). V was shortened by 11 bases and J by 3 bases, with 16 bases between the two germline ends. Germline-derived CDR1 and CDR2 are SNHLY and FYNNEI. The length of the CDR3 is 13 residues. For the CDR3, the DNA is TGTGCCCATTCACAGGAGACAGACACTGAAGCTTTCTTT. As protein: CAHSQETDTEAFF.

This chain links TRBV28 with TRBJ1-4, with D tentatively TRBD1 (5 bases). The V end was cut by 4 bases, the J end by 3 bases, with 27 bases between. From germline, CDR1 is MDHEN and CDR2 SYDVKM. The CDR3 is 20 residues long. In nucleotides, the CDR3 is TGTGCCAGCAGTTACTCAAGGGGCGCGGGGGTAATTGGGGCTAATGAAAAACTGTTTTTT. This translates into CASSYSRGAGVIGANEKLFF.